The clone carrying this T cell receptor beta chain came up many times. The antigen remains unidentified. Trimming took off 11 bases at V and 3 bases at J, with 12 bases between the two ends. Germline CDR1 reads KGHDR; CDR2 reads SFDVKD. The CDR3 covers 13 residues. This sample stems from a study of early T cells in non-severe SARS-CoV-2 infection. The study's findings and limits: Private and CD4 specificities were missed by VDJdb matching, which favored anti-spike CD8 responses.

Each cDNA molecule carried a unique molecular identifier. Via MiXCR, TCRdb re-called the 5' RACE reads, giving one row per CDR3 protein. In the table there are 70,000 to 85,000 distinct CDR3 sequences, about 12% of which are singletons. The chain links TRBV24-1 to TRBJ2-2; D might be TRBD1 or TRBD2, each matching 6 bases. This receptor was identified in an adult who was a healthcare worker with PCR-confirmed SARS-CoV-2 infection or an uninfected control (not recorded which). The sequencing sample was made of whole blood. This CDR3 reads CAIRGRDTGELFF. The CDR3 DNA sequence: TGTGCCATCCGGGGGCGCGACACCGGGGAGCTGTTTTTT.